This T cell receptor beta chain derives from a study of CD8 T cells in ankylosing spondylitis. Study conclusions and caveats: Significant enrichment of disease-linked clones was reported in matched ankylosing spondylitis synovial fluid. Earlier reports found some motif variants in synovial fluid and blood in reactive arthritis. Blood from ankylosing spondylitis patients appeared to carry a characteristic roughly eight-variant TCR beta motif. Disease-linked clones proved CD8+ and comparatively uncommon in peripheral blood.

Scientists made TCR beta libraries using quantitative 5'-RACE with molecular barcodes. MiXCR, run by TCRdb on the 5' RACE reads, gives a single entry per CDR3 protein. Of about 450,000 distinct CDR3 sequences listed, roughly 26% are singletons. This clonotype appeared a few times. The antigen remains unidentified. The sequenced sample was blood, either unsorted or a sorted T cell fraction (not recorded which). The sequence came from a male donor with ankylosing spondylitis.

In DNA, the CDR3 is TGTGCCAGCAATCTCCCCACTACAGGGCCAAGCACTGAAGCTTTCTTT. This gives the protein CASNLPTTGPSTEAFF. The J gene is TRBJ1-1, the V gene TRBV2; D might be TRBD1 (6 bases). Per the germline V gene, CDR1 is SNHLY and CDR2 is FYNNEI. The V end was cut by 7 bases, the J end by 4 bases, with 22 bases between. This CDR3 comprises 16 residues. The whole variable domain, filled in from reference TRBV2 and TRBJ1-1, reads EPEVTQTPSHQVTQMGQEVILRCVPISNHLYFYWYRQILGQKVEFLVSFYNNEISEKSEIFDDQFSVERPDGSNFTLKIRSTKLEDSAMYFCASNLPTTGPSTEAFFGQGTRLTVV.